Listed here are 21 T cell receptor beta chains from one sample, sequenced in a study of T cell changes during pregnancy in multiple sclerosis. Sequencing used immunoSEQ multiplex PCR; TCRdb keeps in-frame clones, though not all of them. Among around 97,000 clones listed, about 90% were seen once. Sequencing used peripheral blood, obtained after pregnancy. The receptors come from a female donor with multiple sclerosis, enrolled in a pregnancy study.

The chain employs TRBV7-2 and TRBJ2-3, with a tentative D call TRBD1 (5 bases). Germline V gene lookup returns CDR1 SGHTA and CDR2 FQGNSA. The CDR3 is made up of 17 amino acids. The germline V and J ends were trimmed by 1 base and 2 bases, with 16 bases remaining between them. This CDR3 reads CASSLVGEMSLTDTQYF. The CDR3 DNA reads as TGTGCCAGCAGCTTAGTAGGGGAAATGTCCCTCACAGATACGCAGTATTTT.

V usage is TRBV10-3 and J usage is TRBJ2-2; D not certain. The V gene's germline CDR1 is ENHRY and CDR2 SYGVKD. The V and J ends lost 6 bases and 1 base respectively, with 6 bases between them. The CDR3 runs to 13 residues. The CDR3 region has the DNA TGTGCCATCAGAGCTAGGAACACCGGGGAGCTGTTTTTT. The encoded protein is CAIRARNTGELFF.

The chain joins TRBV5-4 to TRBJ1-6; 9 bases fit TRBD1. J gave up 8 bases and V 6 bases, and 9 bases lay outside the gene matches. The CDR3 sequence is 15 residues long. CDR1 and CDR2 (germline): SGHNT, YYREEE (reference sequence). In DNA form, the CDR3 reads TGTGCCAGCACACAGGGGGCAGTTTCGGATTCACCCCTCCACTTT. Translating gives CASTQGAVSDSPLHF.

This clone came up once. The chain is built from TRBV19 and TRBJ1-3; 7 nucleotides agree with TRBD1. CDR1 is LNHDA, CDR2 SQIVND, per germline (reference sequence). The CDR3 consists of 18 residues. The junction had 14 bases not matched to a gene; V was cut back by 6 bases and J by 0 bases. As DNA, the CDR3 is TGTGCCAGTAGGAGGGACAGCTCAGCCGGTACCTCTGGAAACACCATATATTTT. It is translated as CASRRDSSAGTSGNTIYF. The variable domain in full, with the rest retrieved from reference TRBV19 and TRBJ1-3, is DGGITQSPKYLFRKEGQNVTLSCEQNLNHDAMYWYRQDPGQGLRLIYYSQIVNDFQKGDIAEGYSVSREKKESFPLTVTSAQKNPTAFYLCASRRDSSAGTSGNTIYFGEGSWLTVV.

The chain uses TRBV19 and TRBJ2-1, with D hard to call. Germline-derived CDR1 and CDR2 are LNHDA and SQIVND (reference sequence). The CDR3 consists of 13 residues. V gave up 5 bases and J gave up 3 bases, with 8 bases separating them. The CDR3 coding sequence is TGTGCCAGTAGTTCGGCTAGCTACAATGAGCAGTTCTTC. It specifies CASSSASYNEQFF.

The chain is built from TRBV19 and TRBJ1-2; tentatively, D is TRBD1 (6 bases). With 4 bases removed from V and 2 bases from J, the gap between germline ends came to 14 bases. This CDR3 is 15 amino acids long. CDR1 is LNHDA and CDR2 is SQIVND in the germline V gene (reference sequence). CDR3 DNA sequence: TGTGCCAGTAGTAGCTCGGACAGAGGGAACTATGGCTACACCTTC. It is translated as CASSSSDRGNYGYTF.

The V and J genes are TRBV5-1 and TRBJ2-1; 9 bases fit TRBD2. The trim removed 7 bases at V and 7 bases at J, leaving 12 bases unmatched. The CDR3 consists of 15 residues. Germline CDR1 and CDR2: SGHRS and YFSETQ. This chain's CDR3 is CASQPPIAGANEQFF. The CDR3 DNA follows: TGCGCCAGCCAACCCCCAATAGCGGGAGCAAATGAGCAGTTCTTC.

The rearrangement joins TRBV7-9 to TRBJ1-6, with TRBD1 matching 9 bases. The CDR3 extends over 16 amino acids. Trimming cost V 2 bases and J 9 bases; bases outside gene matches: 8. Germline-derived CDR1 and CDR2 are SEHNR and FQNEAQ (reference sequence). The CDR3 coding sequence is TGTGCCAGCAGCTTAAACCCCGGGACAGGGCTTTCACCCCTCCACTTT. This sequence encodes CASSLNPGTGLSPLHF. Filled out from reference TRBV7-9 and TRBJ1-6, the complete variable domain reads DTGVSQNPRHKITKRGQNVTFRCDPISEHNRLYWYRQTLGQGPEFLTYFQNEAQLEKSRLLSDRFSAERPKGSFSTLEIQRTEQGDSAMYLCASSLNPGTGLSPLHFGNGTRLTVT.

The chain employs TRBV18 and TRBJ1-5, with D possibly TRBD1 on 6 matching bases. The germline gives CDR1 KGHSH, CDR2 LQKENI. The germline V and J ends were trimmed by 3 bases and 4 bases, with 22 bases remaining between them. CDR3 size: 18 residues. CDR3: CASSPSSSGGRSNQPQHF. The CDR3, as DNA: TGTGCCAGCTCACCTAGTTCCTCCGGGGGGCGATCAAATCAGCCCCAGCATTTT.

V gene TRBV5-1 combines with J gene TRBJ1-4, with TRBD1 identical over 9 bases. The germline gives CDR1 SGHRS, CDR2 YFSETQ. The CDR3 consists of 16 residues. V trimming: 4 bases; J trimming: 0 bases; junction bases outside the gene matches: 4. The CDR3 loop is CASSPTGGSTNEKLFF. The CDR3 coding sequence is TGCGCCAGCAGCCCAACAGGGGGCTCAACTAATGAAAAACTGTTTTTT.

DNA for the CDR3: TGTGCCAGCAGCCACGGGACAGGGGCCGGCAATGAGCAGTTCTTC. It translates to CASSHGTGAGNEQFF. The rearrangement links TRBV9 to TRBJ2-1, with TRBD1 matching over 10 bases. The trim removed 4 bases at V and 6 bases at J, leaving 7 bases unmatched. The CDR3 totals 15 residues. Germline lookup yields CDR1 SGDLS and CDR2 YYNGEE.

The rearrangement links TRBV11-3 to TRBJ2-3, with a possible D match to TRBD1 (9 bases). The CDR3 covers 16 residues. V gave up 5 bases and J gave up 5 bases, with 20 bases separating them. Germline CDR1 is SGHNT and CDR2 is YENEEA. This CDR3 is CASSPGGTGFRDTQYF. DNA of the CDR3: TGTGCCAGCAGCCCGGGAGGGACAGGGTTTCGAGATACGCAGTATTTT.

V usage is TRBV6-1 and J usage is TRBJ1-2; D gene ambiguous. CDR1 and CDR2 from the germline V gene are MNHNS and SASEGT. The germline V and J ends were trimmed by 0 bases and 8 bases, with 19 bases remaining between them. This CDR3 region has 16 residues. CDR3: CASSEAGESPLEGYTF. CDR3 coding DNA: TGTGCCAGCAGTGAAGCGGGAGAGAGCCCCCTTGAGGGCTACACCTTC.

The chain couples TRBV27 to TRBJ2-7, with 13 bases fitting TRBD2. The CDR3 is 15 residues long. Trimming removed 4 bases from V and 3 bases from J; junction bases left unmatched: 3. Germline lookup yields CDR1 MNHEY and CDR2 SMNVEV (reference sequence). The CDR3 protein is CASSSGTSGIYEQYF. The CDR3 DNA follows: TGTGCCAGCAGTTCTGGGACTAGCGGGATCTACGAGCAGTACTTC.

The chain links TRBV28 to TRBJ2-2; TRBD2 matches at 10 bases. The junction had 11 bases not matched to a gene; V was cut back by 4 bases and J by 6 bases. Germline V lookup: CDR1 MDHEN, CDR2 SYDVKM. CDR3 length: 17 residues. Here the CDR3 DNA reads TGTGCCAGCAGTTCCCCTTCCCTCGGACTAGCGGCCGGGGAGCTGTTTTTT. Translating gives CASSSPSLGLAAGELFF. Full variable domain (missing parts from reference TRBV28 and TRBJ2-2): DVKVTQSSRYLVKRTGEKVFLECVQDMDHENMFWYRQDPGLGLRLIYFSYDVKMKEKGDIPEGYSVSREKKERFSLILESASTNQTSMYLCASSSPSLGLAAGELFFGEGSRLTVL.

This clone was seen a handful of times. The chain uses TRBV7-6 and TRBJ2-1; tentative D call: TRBD1 (6 bases). The germline V and J ends were trimmed by 1 base and 7 bases, with 14 bases remaining between them. CDR3 length equals 15 residues. Germline-derived CDR1 and CDR2 are SGHVS and FNYEAQ. The CDR3 here is CASSLEGGQWNEQFF. CDR3 DNA sequence: TGTGCCAGCAGCTTAGAAGGGGGACAATGGAATGAGCAGTTCTTC.

The gene calls are TRBV19 and TRBJ1-2; tentatively, D is TRBD1 (5 bases). The CDR3 runs to 16 residues. Germline-derived CDR1 and CDR2 are LNHDA and SQIVND (reference sequence). Trimming removed 0 bases from V and 3 bases from J, with 14 bases in between. In DNA form, the CDR3 reads TGTGCCAGTAGTATAGAACCCCAGGGTCGTTACTATGGCTACACCTTC. It yields the protein CASSIEPQGRYYGYTF.

The chain has TRBV15 and TRBJ2-1, with a possible D match to TRBD2 (6 bases). Germline CDR1 LNHNV, CDR2 YYDKDF (reference sequence). Trimming took off 0 bases at V and 3 bases at J, with 12 bases between the two ends. This CDR3 spans 16 amino acids. CDR3 amino acids: CATSRERGEVYNEQFF. CDR3 nucleotides: TGTGCCACCAGCAGAGAAAGAGGGGAGGTCTACAATGAGCAGTTCTTC. The whole variable domain, filled in from reference TRBV15 and TRBJ2-1, reads DAMVIQNPRYQVTQFGKPVTLSCSQTLNHNVMYWYQQKSSQAPKLLFHYYDKDFNNEADTPDNFQSRRPNTSFCFLDIRSPGLGDTAMYLCATSRERGEVYNEQFFGPGTRLTVL.

The chain combines TRBV19 with TRBJ2-3; 9 positions agree with TRBD1. The CDR3 sequence is 14 residues long. CDR1 is LNHDA, CDR2 SQIVND, per germline (reference sequence). Trimming took 9 bases from V and 6 from J; bases not matched to a gene: 10. CDR3 nucleotides: TGTGCCAGCAGAAACACAGGGGGCAGGGATACGCAGTATTTT. It is translated as CASRNTGGRDTQYF.

V is TRBV27 and J is TRBJ1-5; D is unresolved. Germline-derived CDR1 and CDR2 are MNHEY and SMNVEV (reference sequence). The CDR3 covers 15 residues. V was shortened by 0 bases and J by 5 bases, with 11 bases between the two germline ends. The CDR3 protein is CASSLSRTADQPQHF. In DNA, the CDR3 is TGTGCCAGCAGTTTATCGAGAACAGCAGATCAGCCCCAGCATTTT.

The V and J genes are TRBV30 and TRBJ2-7; tentatively, D is TRBD1 (5 bases). Trimming stripped 2 bases from V and 9 bases from J, with 32 bases between. The CDR3 has 18 amino acids. From germline, CDR1 is GTSNPN and CDR2 SVGIG (reference sequence). The CDR3 is CAWSPEVGPTISVKGQYF. The DNA of the CDR3 is TGTGCCTGGAGTCCCGAAGTGGGGCCTACCATCTCCGTTAAGGGGCAGTACTTC. The whole variable domain, filled in from reference TRBV30 and TRBJ2-7, reads SQTIHQWPATLVQPVGSPLSLECTVEGTSNPNLYWYRQAAGRGLQLLFYSVGIGQISSEVPQNLSASRPQDRQFILSSKKLLLSDSGFYLCAWSPEVGPTISVKGQYFGPGTRLTVT.